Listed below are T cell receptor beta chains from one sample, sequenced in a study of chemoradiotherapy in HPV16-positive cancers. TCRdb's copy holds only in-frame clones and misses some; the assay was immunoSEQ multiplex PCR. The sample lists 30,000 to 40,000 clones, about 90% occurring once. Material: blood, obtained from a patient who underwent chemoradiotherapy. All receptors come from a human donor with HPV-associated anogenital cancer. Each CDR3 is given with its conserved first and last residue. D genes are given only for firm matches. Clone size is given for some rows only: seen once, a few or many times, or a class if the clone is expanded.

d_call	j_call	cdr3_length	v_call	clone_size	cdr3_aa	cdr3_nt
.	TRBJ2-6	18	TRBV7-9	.	CASSLGTSGGSGANVLTF	TGTGCCAGCAGCCTCGGGACCTCAGGTGGGTCTGGGGCCAACGTCCTGACTTTC
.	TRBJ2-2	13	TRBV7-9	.	CASSLQFTGELFF	TGTGCCAGCAGCCTCCAGTTTACCGGGGAGCTGTTTTTT
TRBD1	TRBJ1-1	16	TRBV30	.	CAWSTPRTGRNTEAFF	TGTGCCTGGAGTACCCCTCGGACAGGCAGGAACACTGAAGCTTTCTTT
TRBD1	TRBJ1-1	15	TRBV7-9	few	CASSPTTDQGAEAFF	TGTGCCAGCAGCCCCACGACAGACCAGGGGGCTGAAGCTTTCTTT
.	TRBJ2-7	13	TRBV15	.	CATSRHRLGEQYF	TGTGCCACCAGCAGACACCGACTAGGCGAGCAGTACTTC
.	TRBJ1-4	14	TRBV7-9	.	CASSRPGRDEKLFF	TGTGCCAGCAGCCGACCAGGGAGGGATGAAAAACTGTTTTTT
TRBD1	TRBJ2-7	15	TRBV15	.	CATSIYRGGSYEQYF	TGTGCCACCAGCATTTACAGGGGCGGCTCCTACGAGCAGTACTTC
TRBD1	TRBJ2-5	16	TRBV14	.	CASSQQTGGFGETQYF	TGTGCCAGCAGCCAGCAGACAGGGGGCTTCGGAGAGACCCAGTACTTC
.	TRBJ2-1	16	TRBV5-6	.	CASSLESVVGYNEQFF	TGTGCCAGCAGCTTGGAGTCCGTAGTGGGATACAATGAGCAGTTCTTC
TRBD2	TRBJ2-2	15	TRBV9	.	CASSIGTSLGGELFF	TGTGCCAGCAGCATCGGGACTAGCTTGGGCGGGGAGCTGTTTTTT
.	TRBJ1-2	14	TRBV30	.	CAWSEYGSLHGYTF	TGTGCCTGGAGTGAATACGGCAGCCTCCATGGCTACACCTTC
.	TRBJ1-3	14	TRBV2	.	CASSSQGAGNTIYF	TGTGCCAGCAGTTCACAGGGAGCGGGAAACACCATATATTTT
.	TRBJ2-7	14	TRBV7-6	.	CASSRRTLGDEQYF	TGTGCCAGCAGCCGAAGAACCCTAGGCGACGAGCAGTACTTC
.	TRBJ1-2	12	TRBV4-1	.	CASSRGGDGYTF	TGCGCCAGCAGCCGGGGGGGAGATGGCTACACCTTC
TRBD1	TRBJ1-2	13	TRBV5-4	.	CASSPDRGYGYTF	TGTGCCAGCAGCCCGGACAGGGGATATGGCTACACCTTC
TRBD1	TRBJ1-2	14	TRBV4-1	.	CASSQLQGAGGYTF	TGCGCCAGCAGCCAACTACAGGGGGCGGGTGGCTACACCTTC
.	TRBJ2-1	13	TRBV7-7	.	CASSLYQSYEQFF	TGTGCCAGCAGCTTATACCAGTCCTATGAGCAGTTCTTC
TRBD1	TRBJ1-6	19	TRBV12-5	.	CASGLERTGPILNNSPLHF	TGTGCTAGTGGTTTGGAAAGGACAGGGCCGATTCTTAATAATTCACCCCTCCACTTT
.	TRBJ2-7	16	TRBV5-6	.	CASSRGEDWRVLEQYF	TGTGCCAGCAGCCGAGGGGAGGACTGGCGGGTACTCGAGCAGTACTTC
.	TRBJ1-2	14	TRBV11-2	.	CASSLAFGNYGYTF	TGTGCCAGCAGCTTAGCCTTCGGTAACTATGGCTACACCTTC
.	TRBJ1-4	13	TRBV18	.	CASSRGTNEKLFF	TGTGCCAGCTCACGAGGTACTAATGAAAAACTGTTTTTT
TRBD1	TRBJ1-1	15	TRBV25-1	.	CASRTTIQGPTEAFF	TGTGCCAGCCGAACTACTATACAGGGGCCCACTGAAGCTTTCTTT
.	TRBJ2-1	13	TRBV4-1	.	CASSQGPGFEQFF	TGCGCCAGCAGCCAGGGCCCCGGCTTTGAGCAGTTCTTC
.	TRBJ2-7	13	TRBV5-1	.	CASSLRGGYEQYF	TGCGCCAGCAGCTTAAGAGGGGGCTACGAGCAGTACTTC
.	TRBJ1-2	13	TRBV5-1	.	CASSLENNYGYTF	TGCGCCAGCAGCTTGGAGAATAACTATGGCTACACCTTC
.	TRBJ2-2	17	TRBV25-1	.	CASSALDWGGYTGELFF	TGTGCCAGCAGTGCTTTGGACTGGGGAGGCTACACCGGGGAGCTGTTTTTT
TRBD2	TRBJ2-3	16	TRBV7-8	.	CASSAQSGGARDTQYF	TGTGCCAGCAGTGCTCAGAGCGGGGGGGCGAGGGATACGCAGTATTTT
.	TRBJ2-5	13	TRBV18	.	CASSLSVQETQYF	TGTGCCAGCTCACTGTCAGTGCAAGAGACCCAGTACTTC
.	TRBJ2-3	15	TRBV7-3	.	CASSLIGGSTDTQYF	TGTGCCAGCAGCTTAATTGGGGGGAGCACAGATACGCAGTATTTT
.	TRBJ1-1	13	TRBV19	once	CASSIGQLNEAFF	TGTGCCAGTAGTATCGGACAGCTCAATGAAGCTTTCTTT
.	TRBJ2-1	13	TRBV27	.	CASSLRGGWEQFF	TGTGCCAGCAGTTTAAGGGGGGGGTGGGAGCAGTTCTTC
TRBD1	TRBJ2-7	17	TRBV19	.	CASSITGTDLYSYEQYF	TGTGCCAGTAGTATCACCGGGACAGATTTATACTCCTACGAGCAGTACTTC
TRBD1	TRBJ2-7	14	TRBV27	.	CASSPGQGIYEQYF	TGTGCCAGCAGTCCCGGACAGGGAATCTACGAGCAGTACTTC
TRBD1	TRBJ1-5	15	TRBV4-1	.	CASSRETGGNQPQHF	TGCGCCAGCAGCCGAGAGACAGGGGGCAATCAGCCCCAGCATTTT
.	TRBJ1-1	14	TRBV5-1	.	CASSPGQANTEAFF	TGCGCCAGCAGCCCTGGACAAGCGAACACTGAAGCTTTCTTT
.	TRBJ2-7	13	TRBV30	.	CAWSVKGGYEQYF	TGTGCCTGGAGTGTAAAGGGGGGCTACGAGCAGTACTTC
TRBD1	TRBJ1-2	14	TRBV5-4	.	CASSQGQANYGYTF	TGTGCCAGCAGCCAGGGACAGGCTAACTATGGCTACACCTTC
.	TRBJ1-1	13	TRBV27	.	CASRDTGNTEAFF	TGTGCCAGCAGGGACACGGGGAACACTGAAGCTTTCTTT
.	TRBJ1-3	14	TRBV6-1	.	CARLVGLSEHTIYF	TGTGCCAGACTCGTTGGCCTTTCCGAACACACCATATATTTT
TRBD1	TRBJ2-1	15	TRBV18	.	CASSRQGASYNEQFF	TGTGCCAGCTCACGCCAGGGGGCTTCCTACAATGAGCAGTTCTTC
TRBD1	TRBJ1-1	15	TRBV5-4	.	CASSPGQGLTTEAFF	TGTGCCAGCAGCCCCGGACAGGGGTTGACGACTGAAGCTTTCTTT
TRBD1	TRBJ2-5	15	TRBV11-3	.	CASSFPGTGLETQYF	TGTGCCAGCAGCTTTCCCGGGACAGGGCTAGAGACCCAGTACTTC
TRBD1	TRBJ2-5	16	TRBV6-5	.	CASSYVTGTLQETQYF	TGTGCCAGCAGTTACGTGACAGGGACCCTCCAAGAGACCCAGTACTTC
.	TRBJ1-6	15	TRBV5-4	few	CASRATGSYNSPLHF	TGTGCCAGCAGGGCAACAGGGTCCTATAATTCACCCCTCCACTTT
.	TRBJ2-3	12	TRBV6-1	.	CAINTSGDTQYF	TGTGCCATCAACACTTCAGGGGATACGCAGTATTTT
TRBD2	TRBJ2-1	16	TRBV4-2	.	CASSQDPSGGAGEQFF	TGTGCCAGCAGCCAAGATCCCAGCGGGGGGGCCGGTGAGCAGTTCTTC